The sample holds one count of the clone carrying this T cell receptor beta chain. What it binds is not known. Constant-region priming of about 0.5 ug total RNA yielded TCR beta cDNA. Three nested multiplex PCR rounds, a slightly modified ARM-PCR method, built the TCR beta libraries. The two initial PCR rounds, about 9 cycles each, used TRBV1-TRBV30 forward and C-beta reverse primers. TCRdb called the multiplex PCR reads again in MiXCR, with one record for every CDR3 protein. The table lists about 120,000 distinct CDR3 sequences, about two thirds of them singletons. Without any cell sorting, about 19-31 mg of bulk tissue yielded co-extracted RNA and DNA. With chronic HBV infection, the patients were also treatment-naive. The CDR3 has 14 residues. CDR1 is MGHRA, CDR2 YSYEKL, per germline. V was cut by 1 base and J by 4 bases, with 11 bases left in between. The data stem from a study of tumor-infiltrating lymphocytes in primary liver carcinoma. Study at large: Sequencing of the samples generated roughly 3.5 to 7.5 million productive TCRbeta reads, with similar yields across tissue types. Study-wide points: The 250 largest clones made up significantly more of tumor than blood repertoires (p = 0.039).

The sequencing input was tumor-adjacent normal liver tissue. This clonotype was sampled from an older woman with primary liver carcinoma and hepatitis B virus infection. The V and J genes are TRBV4-1 and TRBJ2-7; D is ambiguous. CDR3 nucleotides: TGCGCCAGCAGCCAAGCCAGTGACATATACGAGCAGTACTTC. As protein: CASSQASDIYEQYF.